The text below deals with one T cell receptor (beta chain). Its specificity is unknown. The data were taken from a study of T-cell memory formation after mild COVID-19. Study observations and caveats: Clones that contracted from day 15 to 85 had balanced CD4/CD8; later expanders were CD4+ biased. CD4+ contracting clones lay mainly in CM and EM, CD8+ ones in EMRA.

Germline V gene data show CDR1 as SGHAT and CDR2 as FQDESV (reference sequence). V lost 5 bases and J 2 bases, leaving 13 bases between the germline ends. This CDR3 is built from 14 residues. The 5'RACE method, run with constant-segment primers, produced TCR alpha and TCR beta cDNA libraries (carrying sample barcodes and UMIs). TCRdb reanalysed the 5' RACE reads using MiXCR and keeps one entry per CDR3 protein. The sample has hundreds of thousands of distinct CDR3 sequences, roughly 21% seen once. The receptor was derived from an adult woman who had mild COVID-19 (a few samples of this study predate the infection). Cell type and time point are not known. The sample taken for sequencing was PBMCs or a T cell subset sorted from them (not recorded which). V gene TRBV11-1 combines with J gene TRBJ2-7, with D perhaps matching TRBD1 (6 bases). CDR3 sequence reads: CASSLGTPPYEQYF. The CDR3 DNA reads as TGTGCCAGCAGCCTAGGGACACCTCCCTACGAGCAGTACTTC.